This T cell receptor (beta chain) was identified during a study of blood T cell repertoires in COVID-19 (dated by TCRdb to 2020 to 2021). Looking at the study overall: The collaborator samples originated in the United States, Italy and Spain and spanned the acute and convalescent phases of COVID-19. The material from the prospective study consisted of cDNA or gDNA derived from T cells, B-cell-depleted T cells, or PBMCs. Deeply sampled blood TCRbeta repertoires from subjects exposed to, actively infected with, or recovered from COVID-19 were included in the dataset. A freely available public database, intended as a resource for researchers studying the immune response to SARS-CoV-2, is where the repertoires were released. Samples were obtained from the ongoing ImmuneRACE study (first 160 participants) and from over 1,000 subjects provided by 6 global collaborators. Sample metadata almost always included a de-identified subject ID, COVID-19 status, age in years and sex. Where available, HLA class I and class II types were obtained from metadata supplied by the sample provider rather than from assay-based typing.

A note on this clone: Its antigen is not yet known. There are no base qualities to consult, and no much larger clone falls within one base.

Enrolling through a virtual design, the prospective study's participants ranged in age from roughly 18 to 95 years and lived across about two dozen United States geographic areas. In the prospective study, participants were assigned to cohorts based on the clinical history participants reported in a screening survey and a study questionnaire. Recovered participants in ImmuneRACE Cohort 3 were defined by two consecutive negative NP/OP PCR tests, clearance by a healthcare professional, or resolution of symptoms. Mobile phlebotomists in the prospective study collected whole blood, serum and a nasopharyngeal or oropharyngeal swab from every participant. Prospective study participants could optionally give additional blood draws and questionnaires over an approximately 2-month period. Prospective study blood samples were shipped either frozen or at room temperature before DNA extraction. General study outcomes and caveats: The amount of clinical and demographic metadata varied by source and participant and was provided uncurated.

TCRbeta CDR3 regions were amplified from genomic DNA using the immunoSEQ Assay, a bias-controlled multiplex PCR. Per the authors' processing: The number of nucleated cells in each sample was estimated by amplification of reference gene primers within the assay. To quantify the absolute abundance of each unique TCRbeta CDR3 rearrangement, sequence reads were collapsed and filtered. For each sample, productive Simpson clonality was calculated by taking the square root of Simpson's diversity index across productive rearrangements. What TCRdb holds here is the immuneACCESS table cut down to in-frame rearrangements. Part of the clones is not present; checked against another copy, under half of the missing clones reflect an unresolved V gene, and the others are unexplained. V and J calls and clone size come straight from that table; D and trimming were deduced from the DNA. Counted in this sample were about 270,000 clones; about nine tenths of them appeared once. In total, the top ten clones hold less than 20% of the sample.

This receptor was obtained from a man aged 18-30 years who had recovered from COVID-19. The sample consisted of PBMCs or T cells enriched from blood (not recorded which).

The bases are TGTGCCAGTAGTGCTACCGGGACAGGGAACACTGAAGCTTTCTTT. Its coded protein is CASSATGTGNTEAFF. The chain is encoded by TRBV19 joined to TRBJ1-1; 8 bases in the junction line up with TRBD1. V is pruned by 5 bases and J by 1 base, leaving 6 bases of the junction without a gene match. Reading the germline V gene (reference sequence) gives CDR1 LNHDA and CDR2 SQIVND. The CDR3 starts with the cysteine, ends with the phenylalanine, and has 15 residues. CDR3 DNA is the only sequence kept; it has 45 bases, read in frame from the first base. Supplemented by the reference TRBV19 and TRBJ1-1 proteins around the CDR3, the complete variable domain is DGGITQSPKYLFRKEGQNVTLSCEQNLNHDAMYWYRQDPGQGLRLIYYSQIVNDFQKGDIAEGYSVSREKKESFPLTVTSAQKNPTAFYLCASSATGTGNTEAFFGQGTRLTVV.